The T cell receptor beta chain described here comes from a study of T cell clonality in common variable immunodeficiency. There are 17 residues in the CDR3. In germline, CDR1 is SGHDN, CDR2 FVKESK. J gave up 2 bases and V 4 bases, and 11 bases lay outside the gene matches. Equal genomic DNA amounts from CVID and control samples were sequenced. The protocol was immunoSEQ multiplex PCR, while the TCRdb copy is restricted to in-frame clones and leaves out a portion. The table lists 75,000 to 85,000 clones, with no singletons. This clone was counted ten times or more. The antigen is unknown. The read ends 3 residues shy of where the CDR3 ends; the end is completed using the germline J gene. Study observations and caveats: In common variable immunodeficiency, TCR beta chains reportedly carried fewer deletions and N-nucleotide insertions. Shared TCRbeta clones were fewer between CVID subjects than controls. The cause of increased CVID clonality remains unclear without subpopulation sequencing.

Source material: peripheral blood mononuclear cells. This TCR was recovered from a person aged 18 to 75 in good health. The rearrangement joins TRBV14 to TRBJ2-3, with 8 bases lining up with TRBD2. CDR3 amino acids: CASSPYTGTSSTDTQYF. The DNA read from the CDR3 is TGTGCCAGCAGCCCCTACACAGGGACTAGTTCCACAGATACG.